These 28 T cell receptor beta chains originate from one sample sequenced in a study of blood T cell repertoires in COVID-19. TCRdb's copy holds only in-frame clones and misses some; the assay was immunoSEQ multiplex PCR. The table records about 180,000 clones, roughly 77% of them present only once. Sequenced input: peripheral blood. The receptors come from a man in his 70s with active or convalescent COVID-19.

The genes are TRBV5-1 and TRBJ1-4; the D gene is possibly TRBD1 (6 bases). CDR3 size: 16 residues. From germline, CDR1 is SGHRS and CDR2 YFSETQ. V lost 4 bases, J lost 1 base, and 14 bases lay in between. The CDR3 loop reads CASSDAIGGTNEKLFF. CDR3 nucleotide sequence: TGCGCCAGCAGCGATGCAATAGGGGGAACTAATGAAAAACTGTTTTTT.

The rearrangement uses TRBV19 and TRBJ2-1; 7 bases match TRBD1. The CDR3 is 17 amino acids. Germline CDR1 and CDR2: LNHDA and SQIVND (reference sequence). Trimming took 1 base from V and 10 from J; bases not matched to a gene: 16. CDR3 nucleotides: TGTGCCAGTAGTATAGCATCGGGACAGCCTCGGTCGGCGGAGCAGTTCTTC. Its protein is CASSIASGQPRSAEQFF.

This chain uses TRBV15 with TRBJ2-2; D is unresolved. V lost 0 bases, J lost 0 bases, and 11 bases lay in between. Germline CDR1 LNHNV, CDR2 YYDKDF (reference sequence). This CDR3 is built from 17 residues. The CDR3 loop is CATSRDVGSANTGELFF. In DNA, the CDR3 is TGTGCCACCAGCAGAGATGTCGGGTCAGCGAACACCGGGGAGCTGTTTTTT.

V gene TRBV7-2 combines with J gene TRBJ2-1; 7 bases line up with TRBD2. The CDR3 sequence is 17 residues long. Looked up from germline, CDR1 is SGHTA and CDR2 is FQGNSA. V lost 0 bases, J lost 1 base, and 6 bases stayed unmatched. CDR3 DNA: TGTGCCAGCAGCTTAGCCGACAGCGGGGTTTCCTACAATGAGCAGTTCTTC. Encoded protein: CASSLADSGVSYNEQFF.

J is TRBJ2-3 and V is TRBV7-2; D is unresolved. Deletions cut 8 bases from V and 0 bases from J, with 9 bases between. The CDR3 runs to 13 residues. CDR1 and CDR2 from the germline V gene are SGHTA and FQGNSA. The CDR3 DNA sequence: TGTGCCAGCGGATACGGGAGCACAGATACGCAGTATTTT. This encodes CASGYGSTDTQYF.

The genes are TRBV4-3 and TRBJ2-2; 9 nucleotides line up with TRBD2. The CDR3 has 17 residues. The ends lost 3 bases at V and 4 bases at J; junction bases unmatched: 9. Germline V gene sequence: CDR1 LGHNA, CDR2 YSLEER. CDR3 DNA: TGCGCCAGCAGCCAGAGGGACAGCGGGGGGATCACCGGGGAGCTGTTTTTT. Protein: CASSQRDSGGITGELFF.

The V and J genes are TRBV5-6 and TRBJ1-2; no reliable D call. Germline V gene sequence: CDR1 SGHDT, CDR2 YYEEEE. The CDR3 covers 13 residues. V dropped 6 bases and J dropped 5 bases, with 14 bases sitting between them. CDR3 DNA sequence: TGTGCCAGCACTCGTCCCCCGGGGTATGGCTACACCTTC. It yields the protein CASTRPPGYGYTF.

V usage is TRBV19 and J usage is TRBJ1-6, with a weak D call TRBD1 (5 bases). The CDR3 has 15 residues. Trimming shortened V by 6 bases and J by 9 bases, and 18 bases separated the two germline ends. From germline, CDR1 is LNHDA and CDR2 SQIVND (reference sequence). CDR3 coding DNA: TGTGCCAGTAGCCCCCTCGGGGGACTGGGTTCACCCCTCCACTTT. It encodes CASSPLGGLGSPLHF.

As to this clone: Within the sample, other DNA sequences also encode this same CDR3. The V gene is TRBV5-1, the J gene TRBJ1-4; 7 bases are shared with TRBD1. With V trimmed by 0 bases and J by 2 bases, 4 bases remained unmatched. Germline V gives CDR1 SGHRS, CDR2 YFSETQ. CDR3 length equals 16 residues. The CDR3 loop is CASSLGQGVTNEKLFF. DNA of the CDR3: TGCGCCAGCAGCTTGGGACAGGGTGTCACTAATGAAAAACTGTTTTTT.

The J gene is TRBJ1-1, the V gene TRBV7-6; a possible D gene is TRBD1 (5 bases). Germline V CDR1 and CDR2: SGHVS, FNYEAQ. The V end lost 5 bases, the J end lost 3 bases, and 10 bases lay between the germline ends. The CDR3 has 13 residues. The CDR3 DNA reads TGTGCCAGCAGCGCAACCAGGGACACTGAAGCTTTCTTT. Protein product: CASSATRDTEAFF. Full variable domain (remainder filled in from reference TRBV7-6 and TRBJ1-1): GAGVSQSPRYKVTKRGQDVALRCDPISGHVSLYWYRQALGQGPEFLTYFNYEAQQDKSGLPNDRFSAERPEGSISTLTIQRTEQRDSAMYRCASSATRDTEAFFGQGTRLTVV.

This chain joins TRBV28 and TRBJ2-7, with D tentatively TRBD1 (7 bases). V was shortened by 5 bases and J by 3 bases, with 11 bases between the two germline ends. CDR1 is MDHEN, CDR2 SYDVKM, per germline. The CDR3 is 13 amino acids. The CDR3 loop reads CASSGGTVYEQYF. The CDR3 DNA reads TGTGCCAGCAGTGGAGGGACAGTCTACGAGCAGTACTTC.

This clone came up once. The chain has TRBV19 and TRBJ2-2; unclear D gene. The CDR3 contains 12 residues. The V and J ends lost 9 bases and 4 bases respectively, with 9 bases between them. CDR1 LNHDA and CDR2 SQIVND come from the germline V gene (reference sequence). The CDR3 region has the DNA TGTGCCAGGCCCGCAGGCACCGGGGAGCTGTTTTTT. Protein: CARPAGTGELFF.

The V call is TRBV5-1, the J call TRBJ1-1; the match to TRBD1 covers 8 bases. V lost 5 bases to trimming and J lost 5 bases; unmatched junction nucleotides: 5. Germline CDR1 SGHRS, CDR2 YFSETQ. The CDR3 extends over 13 amino acids. The CDR3 region has the DNA TGCGCCAGCAGGACAGGGGAATGGACTGAAGCTTTCTTT. Translation: CASRTGEWTEAFF.

This chain connects TRBV19 to TRBJ1-2, with D possibly TRBD1 on 5 matching bases. The CDR3 is 13 amino acids. CDR1 LNHDA and CDR2 SQIVND come from the germline V gene (reference sequence). The ends were cut back, 4 bases at V and 7 bases at J, with 13 bases in the middle. The CDR3 here is CASSTGMYGGYTF. As DNA, the CDR3 is TGTGCCAGTAGTACAGGGATGTACGGTGGCTACACCTTC.

The chain employs TRBV3-1 (or the pseudogene TRBV3-2) and TRBJ2-5; TRBD2 agrees at 10 bases. Germline assignment: CDR1 LGHDT and CDR2 YNNKEL (reference sequence). The trim removed 2 bases at V and 4 bases at J, leaving 10 bases unmatched. CDR3 size: 17 residues. CDR3 coding DNA: TGTGCCAGCAGCCAAAGACGACCGGGACTAGCGCCAGAGACCCAGTACTTC. Encoded protein: CASSQRRPGLAPETQYF.

The rearrangement joins TRBV6-5 to TRBJ2-1; TRBD2 aligns across 9 bases. Germline V gives CDR1 MNHEY, CDR2 SVGAGI. The CDR3 has 16 residues. After removal of 0 bases from V and 7 bases from J, the junction contained 7 bases not matched to a gene. This CDR3 reads CASSYSLAGGGNEQFF. The CDR3 DNA follows: TGTGCCAGCAGTTACTCGCTGGCGGGAGGGGGAAATGAGCAGTTCTTC.

Only one count was recorded for this clone. The chain uses TRBV2 and TRBJ2-1; 9 bases line up with TRBD2. Germline V CDR1 and CDR2: SNHLY, FYNNEI. Trimming removed 6 bases from V and 3 bases from J; junction bases left unmatched: 3. The CDR3 totals 14 residues. The CDR3 region is CASRVAGDYNEQFF. Here the CDR3 DNA reads TGTGCCAGCAGGGTAGCGGGGGACTACAATGAGCAGTTCTTC.

This clone is judged medium-sized. The chain has TRBV5-1 and TRBJ1-1; D is uncertain. V lost 1 base, J lost 3 bases, and 7 bases lay in between. The germline gives CDR1 SGHRS, CDR2 YFSETQ. CDR3 size: 13 residues. CDR3 in amino acids: CASSLKSDTEAFF. The CDR3 region has the DNA TGCGCCAGCAGCTTGAAGAGCGACACTGAAGCTTTCTTT.

This chain joins TRBV3-1 (or the pseudogene TRBV3-2) and TRBJ2-7; 8 nucleotides match TRBD2. CDR3 size: 14 residues. CDR1 is LGHDT, CDR2 YNNKEL, per germline (reference sequence). With V trimmed by 4 bases and J by 3 bases, 5 bases remained unmatched. Here the CDR3 reads CASSPRLAFYEQYF. CDR3 in DNA: TGTGCCAGCAGCCCCCGACTAGCGTTCTACGAGCAGTACTTC.

The J gene is TRBJ2-1, the V gene TRBV29-1; the D is unclear. Germline V gives CDR1 SQVTM, CDR2 ANQGSEA. The CDR3 contains 14 residues. The ends were cut back, 4 bases at V and 0 bases at J, with 10 bases in the middle. The CDR3 is CSVVAVSSYNEQFF. In DNA form, the CDR3 reads TGCAGCGTTGTTGCGGTCAGCTCCTACAATGAGCAGTTCTTC.

The CDR3 sequence is CASSERGGISGNTIYF. CDR3 sequence (DNA): TGTGCCAGCAGTGAACGGGGAGGCATCTCTGGAAACACCATATATTTT. This chain uses TRBV6-1 with TRBJ1-3; no clear D gene. The CDR3 totals 16 residues. Looked up from germline, CDR1 is MNHNS and CDR2 is SASEGT. The V and J ends lost 2 bases and 0 bases respectively, with 11 bases between them.

This rearrangement joins TRBV4-1 to TRBJ2-7; TRBD1 aligns across 7 bases. After removal of 0 bases from V and 6 bases from J, the junction contained 14 bases not matched to a gene. The CDR3 has 17 residues. Per the germline V gene, CDR1 is MGHRA and CDR2 is YSYEKL. CDR3 coding DNA: TGCGCCAGCAGCCAAGATAGGGGGACGGGACAGCCCCTCGAGCAGTACTTC. This translates into CASSQDRGTGQPLEQYF.

V gene TRBV19 combines with J gene TRBJ1-1, with D tentatively TRBD1 (6 bases). The length of the CDR3 is 12 residues. Germline CDR1 is LNHDA and CDR2 is SQIVND (reference sequence). V dropped 5 bases and J dropped 7 bases, with 11 bases sitting between them. The CDR3 here is CASSGQSREAFF. CDR3 in DNA: TGTGCCAGTAGTGGACAGAGTCGTGAAGCTTTCTTT.

The chain recombines TRBV12-3 or TRBV12-4 with TRBJ2-1; a weak D match, TRBD1 (5 bases). This CDR3 contains 13 residues. The germline V and J ends were trimmed by 7 bases and 4 bases, with 11 bases remaining between them. The CDR3 region is CASTLDTYNEQFF. Here the CDR3 DNA reads TGTGCCAGCACCTTGGACACATACAATGAGCAGTTCTTC.

The chain joins TRBV5-1 to TRBJ2-7, with 8 bases identical to TRBD1. The V segment lost 4 bases and the J segment 5 bases; nucleotides outside the gene matches: 5. The CDR3 loop spans 13 amino acids. Germline V gene data show CDR1 as SGHRS and CDR2 as YFSETQ. The CDR3 DNA reads TGCGCCAGCAGCATCGGACAGGGTAACGAGCAGTACTTC. Its protein product is CASSIGQGNEQYF.

This rearrangement joins TRBV30 to TRBJ2-7; the match to TRBD2 covers 13 bases. From germline, CDR1 is GTSNPN and CDR2 SVGIG (reference sequence). CDR3 length equals 15 residues. Losses at the gene ends were 5 bases for V and 4 bases for J; bases not matched to a gene: 8. CDR3 protein: CAWARGLAGSYEQYF. The CDR3 nucleotides read TGTGCCTGGGCACGGGGACTAGCGGGGAGTTACGAGCAGTACTTC. The full variable domain, in which reference TRBV30 and TRBJ2-7 provide the parts outside the CDR3, is SQTIHQWPATLVQPVGSPLSLECTVEGTSNPNLYWYRQAAGRGLQLLFYSVGIGQISSEVPQNLSASRPQDRQFILSSKKLLLSDSGFYLCAWARGLAGSYEQYFGPGTRLTVT.

The chain joins TRBV12-3 or TRBV12-4 to TRBJ1-2; D is unresolved. This CDR3 contains 13 residues. With 6 bases removed from V and 4 bases from J, the gap between germline ends came to 12 bases. The CDR3, as DNA: TGTGCCAGCAGCTCAGCACTAAGCTATGGCTACACCTTC. Translation gives CASSSALSYGYTF.

The rearrangement joins TRBV7-3 to TRBJ2-1; possibly TRBD1 for D (6 bases). V was trimmed by 1 base and J by 10 bases, leaving 11 bases between them. The CDR3 covers 13 residues. In germline, CDR1 is SGHTA, CDR2 FQGTGA. The CDR3 nucleotides are TGTGCCAGCAGCTTAAGTGAAAGGGGGGAGCAGTTCTTC. It is translated as CASSLSERGEQFF.